One TCR beta chain is described in this entry. The CDR3 contains 14 residues. Germline V gene data show CDR1 as SQVTM and CDR2 as ANQGSEA. Unmatched junction bases numbered 7, after V lost 5 bases and J lost 5 bases. In TCRdb, the RT-PCR reads were re-called with MiXCR into one record per CDR3 protein. The table has about 700,000 distinct CDR3 sequences, 13% to 15% seen once. The sample taken for sequencing was memory CD4+ T cells from blood. This chain uses TRBV29-1 with TRBJ2-2, with TRBD2 matching 8 bases. This clonotype was obtained from a female donor in good health, serving as a healthy control. The CDR3 sequence is CSVCPGLGTGELFF. CDR3 DNA: TGCAGCGTTTGTCCGGGACTAGGGACCGGGGAGCTGTTTTTT.